A single sample is the source of the 16 T cell receptor beta chains below, sequenced in a study of blood T cell repertoires in COVID-19. The assay was immunoSEQ multiplex PCR, and TCRdb's table has in-frame clones only and misses some. Among 250,000 or so clones listed, approximately 88% were seen once. Sequencing was carried out using PBMCs or T cells enriched from blood (not recorded which). These receptor sequences come from a woman aged 40 to 50 who had been exposed to COVID-19.

V and J are TRBV3-1 (or the pseudogene TRBV3-2) and TRBJ2-1, with 7 nucleotides matching TRBD1. J gave up 5 bases and V 3 bases, and 22 bases lay outside the gene matches. The CDR3 contains 20 residues. CDR1 is LGHDT, CDR2 YNNKEL, per germline (reference sequence). DNA for the CDR3: TGTGCCAGCAGCCACGCCGGGACAGCCCTAACCTTAAGGCTGAACAATGAGCAGTTCTTC. Protein sequence: CASSHAGTALTLRLNNEQFF.

This clone was seen once. This chain joins TRBV6-2 or TRBV6-3 and TRBJ2-4; the match to TRBD2 covers 10 bases. The CDR3 is made up of 18 amino acids. V lost 5 bases and J lost 6; bases outside the gene matches: 16. Germline lookup yields CDR1 MNHEY and CDR2 SVGEGT. The CDR3 protein is CASSLSGRAAGSTNIQYF. The CDR3 DNA reads TGTGCCAGCAGTCTCAGCGGGAGGGCCGCTGGTTCTACAAACATTCAGTACTTC.

V is TRBV5-6 and J is TRBJ1-2; D is unresolved. Germline V gene lookup returns CDR1 SGHDT and CDR2 YYEEEE. Trimming cost V 3 bases and J 6 bases, with 9 bases left between them. The CDR3 consists of 12 residues. CDR3 protein: CASSSEFNGYTF. In DNA, the CDR3 is TGTGCCAGCAGCTCCGAGTTCAATGGCTACACCTTC.

The chain links TRBV4-3 to TRBJ1-1; unclear D gene. Germline CDR1 reads LGHNA; CDR2 reads YSLEER. Trimming stripped 0 bases from V and 5 bases from J, with 7 bases between. This CDR3 comprises 13 residues. CDR3: CASSQDRRTEAFF. The CDR3 DNA is TGCGCCAGCAGCCAAGATCGGAGAACTGAAGCTTTCTTT.

The chain carries TRBV5-1 and TRBJ1-4, with D possibly being TRBD1 (6 bases). V was cut by 1 base and J by 4 bases, with 14 bases left in between. CDR1 is SGHRS and CDR2 is YFSETQ in the germline V gene. CDR3 length: 16 amino acids. CDR3 nucleotides: TGCGCCAGCAGCTTGAATCCAGGACAGCATAATGAAAAACTGTTTTTT. The encoded protein is CASSLNPGQHNEKLFF.

The rearrangement uses TRBV6-4 and TRBJ2-1; D perhaps matches TRBD1 (6 bases). Trimming left V 5 bases short and J 9 bases short, with 14 bases between. Germline V gene data show CDR1 as MRHNA and CDR2 as SNTAGT. The CDR3 is made up of 13 amino acids. The CDR3 DNA is TGTGCCAGCAGTAAGACAGGATCGGGTGAGCAGTTCTTC. This codes for CASSKTGSGEQFF.

The J gene is TRBJ1-5, the V gene TRBV30; D ambiguous. V gave up 0 bases and J gave up 7 bases, with 10 bases separating them. CDR1 and CDR2 (germline): GTSNPN, SVGIG (reference sequence). This CDR3 region has 13 residues. The CDR3 nucleotides read TGTGCCTGGAGTGTTGGACTTTGGCAGCCCCAGCATTTT. Its protein product is CAWSVGLWQPQHF.

Of note for this clone: Distinct nucleotide sequences in the sample also encode this CDR3. The gene calls are TRBV3-1 (or the pseudogene TRBV3-2) and TRBJ1-5, with TRBD1 identical over 9 bases. Germline V gene sequence: CDR1 LGHDT, CDR2 YNNKEL (reference sequence). V shed 4 bases and J 4 bases; nucleotides not matched to a gene: 2. The CDR3 contains 14 residues. The CDR3 protein is CASSPGTGNQPQHF. CDR3 in DNA: TGTGCCAGCAGCCCCGGGACAGGGAATCAGCCCCAGCATTTT.

The chain recombines TRBV7-3 with TRBJ2-5; 11 nucleotides align to TRBD1. Germline CDR1 reads SGHTA; CDR2 reads FQGTGA. The ends lost 5 bases at V and 4 bases at J; junction bases unmatched: 6. This CDR3 spans 15 amino acids. The CDR3, as DNA: TGTGCCAGCAGCATTGCCGGGACAGGGGGAGAGACCCAGTACTTC. Amino acid sequence: CASSIAGTGGETQYF.

The chain carries TRBV7-3 and TRBJ2-7, with 8 bases that match TRBD2. J lost 1 base, V lost 5 bases, and 7 bases had no gene match. Germline V gene sequence: CDR1 SGHTA, CDR2 FQGTGA. The CDR3 is 15 amino acids. The CDR3: CASSLRAGGSYEQYF. In nucleotides, the CDR3 is TGTGCCAGCAGCCTCCGGGCGGGGGGTTCCTACGAGCAGTACTTC.

The chain uses TRBV7-2 and TRBJ1-5; no clear D gene. V was clipped by 1 base and J by 2 bases, with 9 bases between them. The CDR3 runs to 15 residues. The germline V gene encodes CDR1 SGHTA and CDR2 FQGNSA. The CDR3 nucleotides are TGTGCCAGCAGCTTAGGGAACGGGGGCAATCAGCCCCAGCATTTT. This gives the protein CASSLGNGGNQPQHF.

The gene calls are TRBV7-8 and TRBJ1-1; 12 bases align to TRBD1. CDR1 is SGHVS and CDR2 is FQNEAQ in the germline V gene. The CDR3 extends over 16 amino acids. J was trimmed by 1 base and V by 5 bases; bases with no gene match: 5. For the CDR3, the DNA is TGTGCCAGCAGCACCGGGACAGGGGGCCCGAACACTGAAGCTTTCTTT. Amino acid sequence: CASSTGTGGPNTEAFF.

The chain uses TRBV6-5 and TRBJ2-3, with TRBD2 matching over 8 bases. V was pared by 3 bases and J by 5 bases, with 4 bases of the junction left unmatched. The CDR3 has 14 residues. The germline V gene has CDR1 MNHEY and CDR2 SVGAGI. The CDR3 is CASSYGLAIDTQYF. CDR3 nucleotides: TGTGCCAGCAGTTATGGACTAGCCATAGATACGCAGTATTTT.

This chain joins TRBV5-1 and TRBJ1-5; 8 positions agree with TRBD1. The CDR3 is made up of 15 amino acids. Germline lookup yields CDR1 SGHRS and CDR2 YFSETQ. Losses at the gene ends were 4 bases for V and 6 bases for J; bases not matched to a gene: 9. CDR3 DNA: TGCGCCAGCAGCCCCGGGACAGGTCTTCGTCAGCCCCAGCATTTT. This translates into CASSPGTGLRQPQHF.

The CDR3 region has the DNA TGTGCCAGCTCATCATATACAGGGGATTCACCCCTCCACTTT. It codes for CASSSYTGDSPLHF. The V call is TRBV18, the J call TRBJ1-6; 7 bases align to TRBD1. The CDR3 is made up of 14 amino acids. Per the germline V gene, CDR1 is KGHSH and CDR2 is LQKENI. J lost 8 bases, V lost 5 bases, and 6 bases had no gene match.

This clone came up a few times. This sequence joins TRBV7-2 and TRBJ1-1; D perhaps matches TRBD1 (6 bases). Germline V lookup: CDR1 SGHTA, CDR2 FQGNSA. The CDR3 is made up of 15 amino acids. V lost 1 base, J lost 11 bases, and 20 bases lay in between. CDR3 loop: CASSLDVGATLMAFF. The CDR3 bases are TGTGCCAGCAGCTTAGACGTGGGGGCGACCCTGATGGCTTTCTTT.